Shown below are 30 T cell receptor beta chains from a single sample sequenced in a study of Graves' ophthalmopathy and Graves' hyperthyroidism. Amplification of the TCR beta CDR3 regions used RNA transcripts (as template). Second-round multiplex PCR came after first-round RT-PCR with HTBI primers. MiXCR, run by TCRdb on the multiplex PCR reads, gives a single entry per CDR3 protein. The sample lists roughly 380,000 distinct CDR3 sequences; roughly 14% were seen once. Material: peripheral blood. Source of these receptors: a young woman with stable Graves' hyperthyroidism.

This clonotype was recorded many times. The chain recombines TRBV2 with TRBJ1-1, with D uncertain. CDR1 is SNHLY and CDR2 is FYNNEI in the germline V gene. Trimming left V 6 bases short and J 5 bases short, with 13 bases between. This CDR3 spans 13 amino acids. The CDR3 nucleotides read TGTGCCAGCAGCGATGACGGCAGAACTGAAGCTTTCTTT. Translating it yields CASSDDGRTEAFF.

This clonotype was detected ten times or more. The rearrangement links TRBV6-1 to TRBJ2-7; the match to TRBD1 covers 10 bases. The CDR3 is made up of 14 amino acids. With V trimmed by 7 bases and J by 2 bases, 5 bases remained unmatched. Germline V gene sequence: CDR1 MNHNS, CDR2 SASEGT. The CDR3 nucleotides are TGTGCCAGCACCTGGACAGGGGGGACCTACGAGCAGTACTTC. Translating it yields CASTWTGGTYEQYF.

This rearrangement joins TRBV19 to TRBJ2-5; D possibly corresponds to TRBD2 (6 bases). The germline V and J ends were trimmed by 4 bases and 4 bases, with 19 bases remaining between them. Germline V lookup: CDR1 LNHDA, CDR2 SQIVND (reference sequence). The CDR3 has 16 residues. CDR3 protein: CASSRGTLLGVETQYF. The CDR3 DNA reads TGTGCCAGTAGTAGAGGGACTCTTCTAGGGGTAGAGACCCAGTACTTC.

This clonotype was seen ten or more times. The chain employs TRBV27 and TRBJ1-5; no clear D. The CDR3 runs 15 residues. CDR1 is MNHEY and CDR2 is SMNVEV in the germline V gene (reference sequence). Trimming removed 6 bases at V and 0 bases at J, with 12 bases between. CDR3 in amino acids: CASSSRLNSNQPQHF. In DNA, the CDR3 is TGTGCCAGCAGCAGCAGGCTGAATAGCAATCAGCCCCAGCATTTT.

The table lists this clonotype with many counts. V gene TRBV19 combines with J gene TRBJ2-2, with D unclear. V shed 5 bases and J shed 2 bases, with 12 bases lying between them. Germline V gene data show CDR1 as LNHDA and CDR2 as SQIVND (reference sequence). The CDR3 consists of 15 residues. CDR3 amino acids: CASSSTPPNTGELFF. CDR3 bases: TGTGCCAGTAGTTCCACCCCACCCAACACCGGGGAGCTGTTTTTT. The complete variable domain, with remaining parts taken from reference TRBV19 and TRBJ2-2, reads DGGITQSPKYLFRKEGQNVTLSCEQNLNHDAMYWYRQDPGQGLRLIYYSQIVNDFQKGDIAEGYSVSREKKESFPLTVTSAQKNPTAFYLCASSSTPPNTGELFFGEGSRLTVL.

This chain links TRBV29-1 with TRBJ1-1; maybe TRBD1 (5 bases). V lost 6 bases, J lost 1 base, and 12 bases lay in between. CDR1 SQVTM and CDR2 ANQGSEA come from the germline V gene. CDR3 length equals 13 residues. CDR3 loop: CSVQGRTNTEAFF. As DNA, the CDR3 is TGCAGCGTCCAGGGACGGACGAACACTGAAGCTTTCTTT.

This clonotype was counted at least ten times. This chain uses TRBV12-3 or TRBV12-4 with TRBJ1-2, with 10 bases lining up with TRBD1. The junction had 14 bases not matched to a gene; V was cut back by 2 bases and J by 8 bases. CDR3 size: 17 residues. The CDR3 loop is CASSLSLTGTGVNGYTF. DNA for the CDR3: TGTGCCAGCAGTTTATCACTTACCGGGACAGGGGTGAACGGCTACACCTTC.

This clonotype was observed a single time. The rearrangement uses TRBV6-1 and TRBJ1-5; 11 bases map to TRBD1. The CDR3 has 16 residues. Germline values: CDR1 MNHNS, CDR2 SASEGT. After removal of 6 bases from V and 5 bases from J, the junction contained 9 bases not matched to a gene. The CDR3 DNA follows: TGTGCCAGCAGACCTACTTGGACAGGGGGCGATCAGCCCCAGCATTTT. It specifies CASRPTWTGGDQPQHF.

This clonotype was recorded only once. The chain links TRBV30 to TRBJ1-6, with a tentative D call TRBD1 (5 bases). CDR3 length: 13 residues. The germline V gene encodes CDR1 GTSNPN and CDR2 SVGIG (reference sequence). Trimming took off 3 bases at V and 6 bases at J, with 9 bases between the two ends. CDR3 region: CAWRQGANSPLHF. The CDR3 nucleotides are TGTGCCTGGAGGCAGGGAGCTAATTCACCCCTCCACTTT.

This clonotype was seen at least ten times. The chain carries TRBV12-3 or TRBV12-4 and TRBJ1-1, with 8 positions matching TRBD1. The CDR3 length is 12 residues. V lost 6 bases and J lost 11; bases outside the gene matches: 8. This chain's CDR3 is CASRQGVRAAFF. The CDR3 region has the DNA TGTGCCAGCAGACAGGGGGTTAGAGCGGCTTTCTTT.

Remarks on this clonotype: Being one base from a much bigger clone, this may be a read error. This CDR3 is missing its conserved last phenylalanine or tryptophan, likely due to a read error. The chain uses TRBV6-2 or TRBV6-3 and TRBJ2-7; no firm D call. The V and J ends lost 2 bases and 5 bases respectively, with 16 bases between them. This CDR3 comprises 15 residues. Germline loops: CDR1 MNHEY, CDR2 SVGEGT. The CDR3 coding sequence is TGTGCCAGCAGTTACGGCCAGTTTGGCACCGACGAGCAGTACCTC. It translates to CASSYGQFGTDEQYL.

This clonotype showed up many times. V gene TRBV6-5 combines with J gene TRBJ1-1; D call uncertain. Germline V lookup: CDR1 MNHEY, CDR2 SVGAGI. Trimming left V 2 bases short and J 3 bases short, with 13 bases between. The CDR3 loop spans 15 amino acids. This CDR3 is CASSYLPGRYTEAFF. The DNA of the CDR3 is TGTGCCAGCAGTTACCTGCCAGGAAGGTACACTGAAGCTTTCTTT.

This clonotype was counted many times. J is TRBJ1-5 and V is TRBV6-1, with 8 bases fitting TRBD1. The CDR3 loop spans 16 amino acids. Germline V gene lookup returns CDR1 MNHNS and CDR2 SASEGT. The V segment lost 5 bases and the J segment 2 bases; nucleotides outside the gene matches: 8. The CDR3 sequence: CASSSLGQARNQPQHF. CDR3 sequence (DNA): TGTGCCAGCAGTAGCCTGGGACAGGCTCGCAATCAGCCCCAGCATTTT.

At least ten counts were recorded for this clonotype. The J gene is TRBJ2-2, the V gene TRBV7-8; D gene ambiguous. V gave up 1 base and J gave up 4 bases, with 13 bases separating them. Germline V CDR1 and CDR2: SGHVS, FQNEAQ. This CDR3 contains 16 residues. The CDR3 bases are TGTGCCAGCAGCTTAGTAGGTTCACAGAGCACCGGGGAGCTGTTTTTT. It is translated as CASSLVGSQSTGELFF. Based on the CDR3 plus reference TRBV7-8 and TRBJ2-2, the full variable domain is GAGVSQSPRYKVAKRGQDVALRCDPISGHVSLFWYQQALGQGPEFLTYFQNEAQLDKSGLPSDRFFAERPEGSVSTLKIQRTQQEDSAVYLCASSLVGSQSTGELFFGEGSRLTVL.

This clonotype appeared many times. The V and J genes are TRBV7-8 and TRBJ1-1; the D gene is possibly TRBD1 (6 bases). The CDR3 covers 16 residues. Trimming took off 2 bases at V and 4 bases at J, with 17 bases between the two ends. Germline V gene sequence: CDR1 SGHVS, CDR2 FQNEAQ. The DNA of the CDR3 is TGTGCCAGCAGCTTAAGATCAACAAACAGGGTCACTGAAGCTTTCTTT. It specifies CASSLRSTNRVTEAFF.

The CDR3 region is CASSGTPSIDTQYF. CDR3 in DNA: TGTGCCAGTAGCGGAACTCCGTCTATAGATACGCAGTATTTT. The J gene is TRBJ2-3, the V gene TRBV19; D is uncertain. V lost 6 bases, J lost 5 bases, and 15 bases lay in between. Germline assignment: CDR1 LNHDA and CDR2 SQIVND (reference sequence). This CDR3 is built from 14 residues.

This clonotype turned up a few times. DNA for the CDR3: TGCAGTGCTAGAGACCGGGACAGGGGGATTTTTCAGCCCCAGCATTTT. It is translated as CSARDRDRGIFQPQHF. The gene calls are TRBV20-1 and TRBJ1-5; 11 positions match TRBD1. Germline CDR1 is DFQATT and CDR2 is SNEGSKA (reference sequence). This CDR3 has 16 amino acids. The junction had 7 bases not matched to a gene; V was cut back by 0 bases and J by 6 bases.

V gene TRBV6-2 or TRBV6-3 combines with J gene TRBJ2-5; 9 bases fit TRBD1. The CDR3 extends over 15 amino acids. V gave up 4 bases and J gave up 3 bases; unmatched junction bases: 6. The V gene's germline CDR1 is MNHEY and CDR2 SVGEGT. CDR3 sequence reads: CASSFTGGFKETQYF. The CDR3 DNA reads as TGTGCCAGCAGTTTTACAGGGGGCTTCAAAGAGACCCAGTACTTC.

This clonotype came up many times. V and J are TRBV24-1 and TRBJ1-5, with D tentatively TRBD1 (5 bases). CDR1 KGHDR and CDR2 SFDVKD come from the germline V gene. CDR3 length: 13 residues. Trimming took off 4 bases at V and 6 bases at J, with 9 bases between the two ends. The CDR3 protein is CATSEGVSQPQHF. The CDR3 DNA reads TGTGCCACCAGTGAGGGGGTCAGTCAGCCCCAGCATTTT.

The table lists this clonotype with many counts. CDR3 nucleotides: TGTGCCAGCAGTTTAGGCAGGAGCCATGAGCAGTTCTTC. Translation gives CASSLGRSHEQFF. The V and J genes are TRBV12-3 or TRBV12-4 and TRBJ2-1; the D is unclear. Trimming removed 1 base at V and 8 bases at J, with 9 bases between. CDR3 length equals 13 residues.

Only a few counts were recorded for this clonotype. The CDR3 DNA reads TGTGCCAGCAAGGAAACTTACCGAACAGCGACACTTGAAGCTTTCTTT. Translated, it gives CASKETYRTATLEAFF. V gene TRBV27 combines with J gene TRBJ1-1; D remains unclear. The CDR3 consists of 16 residues. Germline CDR1 MNHEY, CDR2 SMNVEV (reference sequence). The germline V and J ends were trimmed by 7 bases and 7 bases, with 25 bases remaining between them.

Ten or more counts support this clonotype. The missing conserved phenylalanine or tryptophan at the end of this CDR3 makes a read error likely. V gene TRBV6-1 combines with J gene TRBJ1-1, with D perhaps matching TRBD1 (5 bases). Trimming cost V 5 bases and J 1 base, with 14 bases left between them. Germline loops: CDR1 MNHNS, CDR2 SASEGT. The CDR3 contains 15 residues. CDR3 nucleotide sequence: TGTGCCAGCAGTAGACTCAGGGTGAGGAACACTGAAGCTTTCCTT. Protein sequence: CASSRLRVRNTEAFL.

This clonotype was counted many times. The chain is built from TRBV28 and TRBJ2-7; D is possibly TRBD1 or TRBD2 (5 bases each). V dropped 3 bases and J dropped 3 bases, with 12 bases sitting between them. Germline loops: CDR1 MDHEN, CDR2 SYDVKM. CDR3 size: 14 residues. Here the CDR3 DNA reads TGTGCCAGCAGTTTTCCAGGGACCTTCTACGAGCAGTACTTC. Residues: CASSFPGTFYEQYF.

This clonotype was recorded many times. V usage is TRBV27 and J usage is TRBJ1-2, with TRBD1 matching over 10 bases. The CDR3 has 15 residues. The ends lost 5 bases at V and 8 bases at J; junction bases unmatched: 11. Germline-derived CDR1 and CDR2 are MNHEY and SMNVEV (reference sequence). CDR3: CASSVALGTGDGYTF. For the CDR3, the DNA is TGTGCCAGCAGTGTCGCCCTCGGGACAGGGGACGGCTACACCTTC.

Regarding this clonotype: This may arise from a read error, as a much more abundant clone is one base away. The V and J genes are TRBV19 and TRBJ1-1, with D tentatively TRBD1 (6 bases). CDR1 and CDR2 from the germline V gene are LNHDA and SQIVND (reference sequence). This CDR3 has 13 residues. CDR3 sequence: CSSSIQGRDEAFF. CDR3 bases: TGTTCCAGTAGTATACAGGGTCGGGATGAAGCTTTCTTT.

This clonotype has at least ten counts. The chain is built from TRBV3-1 and TRBJ2-6; the match to TRBD2 covers 9 bases. CDR3 length equals 17 residues. From germline, CDR1 is LGHDT and CDR2 YNNKEL (reference sequence). The junction had 4 bases not matched to a gene; V was cut back by 2 bases and J by 2 bases. CDR3 amino acids: CASSQRRTSAGANVLTF. The CDR3 DNA follows: TGTGCCAGCAGCCAAAGACGGACTAGCGCTGGGGCCAACGTCCTGACTTTC.

This clonotype appeared many times. This rearrangement joins TRBV20-1 to TRBJ2-7, with D perhaps TRBD2 (7 bases). Germline V gene lookup returns CDR1 DFQATT and CDR2 SNEGSKA (reference sequence). This CDR3 is 14 amino acids long. Trimming took off 0 bases at V and 2 bases at J, with 11 bases between the two ends. The CDR3, as DNA: TGCAGTGCTAGAGACAGGGGAGGGGCCTACGAGCAGTACTTC. Translated, it gives CSARDRGGAYEQYF.

The J gene is TRBJ1-6, the V gene TRBV30, with TRBD1 identical over 7 bases. Germline CDR1 is GTSNPN and CDR2 is SVGIG (reference sequence). The CDR3 consists of 17 residues. Unmatched junction bases numbered 9, after V lost 3 bases and J lost 1 base. The CDR3 protein is CAWRDRQGRSYNSPLHF. The CDR3 region has the DNA TGTGCCTGGAGGGATCGACAGGGCAGGTCCTATAATTCACCCCTCCACTTT.

This clonotype was seen ten or more times. The chain has TRBV9 and TRBJ1-6, with D perhaps TRBD1 (6 bases). The CDR3 is 14 residues long. Looked up from germline, CDR1 is SGDLS and CDR2 is YYNGEE. The ends were cut back, 5 bases at V and 3 bases at J, with 9 bases in the middle. CDR3 DNA sequence: TGTGCCAGCAGTCGGGACAACTATAATTCACCCCTCCACTTT. It translates to CASSRDNYNSPLHF.

This clonotype has only a few counts. The V call is TRBV4-2, the J call TRBJ1-2; possible D gene TRBD1, 5 bases. The V gene lost 0 bases and the J gene lost 4 bases, with 15 bases spanning the gap. Germline V gene data show CDR1 as LGHNA and CDR2 as YNFKEQ. The CDR3 totals 16 residues. CDR3 coding DNA: TGTGCCAGCAGCCAAGACCGAACGGAGGGGAGCTATGGCTACACCTTC. Encoded protein: CASSQDRTEGSYGYTF.